Below, 30 T cell receptor beta chains from the same sample are listed, as sequenced in a study of beta chain features in type 1 diabetes. Of the isolated RNA, all was reverse transcribed, and so the sequenced material was expressed TCRB transcripts. The repertoire was sequenced with immunoSEQ multiplex PCR; TCRdb's copy has only in-frame clones and lacks some. In the table there are 810,000 or so clones, under 20% of which are singletons. Sequencing was done on a sample of naive CD4+ T cells from blood. The receptors derive from a young woman in good health.

The chain carries TRBV28 and TRBJ2-5; 9 nucleotides align to TRBD1. The germline V gene encodes CDR1 MDHEN and CDR2 SYDVKM. Losses at the gene ends were 10 bases for V and 4 bases for J; bases not matched to a gene: 13. This CDR3 region has 15 residues. This chain's CDR3 is CATQPGQGTGETQYF. CDR3 DNA sequence: TGTGCCACCCAACCGGGACAGGGTACCGGAGAGACCCAGTACTTC.

This clone appeared a few times. The rearrangement uses TRBV18 and TRBJ2-5; 9 bases agree with TRBD1. Unmatched junction bases numbered 2, after V lost 6 bases and J lost 3 bases. CDR1 and CDR2 (germline): KGHSH, LQKENI. The CDR3 is 13 residues long. The CDR3 nucleotides read TGTGCCAGCTCCCGGGACAGGGAAGAGACCCAGTACTTC. This translates into CASSRDREETQYF.

This clone has just a few counts. The chain employs TRBV5-1 and TRBJ2-1, with TRBD1 identical over 9 bases. In germline, CDR1 is SGHRS, CDR2 YFSETQ. The CDR3 totals 17 residues. V lost 3 bases, J lost 9 bases, and 16 bases stayed unmatched. The CDR3 sequence: CASSSVVGTGQVGEQFF. In DNA, the CDR3 is TGCGCCAGCAGCTCGGTAGTTGGGACAGGGCAAGTTGGTGAGCAGTTCTTC.

This clone has only a few counts. V gene TRBV7-3 combines with J gene TRBJ2-1; 10 nucleotides align to TRBD2. J was trimmed by 7 bases and V by 2 bases; bases with no gene match: 8. Germline V gene sequence: CDR1 SGHTA, CDR2 FQGTGA. CDR3 length: 16 amino acids. CDR3 amino acids: CASSLWSLAGDNEQFF. In DNA form, the CDR3 reads TGTGCCAGCAGCTTATGGAGTCTAGCGGGAGATAATGAGCAGTTCTTC.

This rearrangement joins TRBV2 to TRBJ2-7; D is possibly TRBD1 (5 bases). The CDR3 totals 14 residues. The V and J ends lost 8 bases and 5 bases respectively, with 19 bases between them. Germline V gives CDR1 SNHLY, CDR2 FYNNEI. The DNA of the CDR3 is TGTGCCAGCCACGCCGGTCAGGGATTCAACGAGCAGTACTTC. Translating gives CASHAGQGFNEQYF.

This chain connects TRBV18 to TRBJ2-2, with a weak D call TRBD2 (5 bases). Trimming took off 3 bases at V and 5 bases at J, with 16 bases between the two ends. This CDR3 is 16 amino acids long. CDR1 is KGHSH and CDR2 is LQKENI in the germline V gene. CDR3 bases: TGTGCCAGCTCACCCTTCGGGGTGGCGGCTACCGGGGAGCTGTTTTTT. It translates to CASSPFGVAATGELFF. Full variable domain (rest looked up from reference TRBV18 and TRBJ2-2): NAGVMQNPRHLVRRRGQEARLRCSPMKGHSHVYWYRQLPEEGLKFMVYLQKENIIDESGMPKERFSAEFPKEGPSILRIQQVVRGDSAAYFCASSPFGVAATGELFFGEGSRLTVL.

This clone has more than one count but fewer than ten. The J gene is TRBJ1-4, the V gene TRBV2; D perhaps matches TRBD1 (5 bases). This CDR3 spans 15 amino acids. Per germline, CDR1 SNHLY and CDR2 FYNNEI. V was cut by 6 bases and J by 2 bases, with 13 bases left in between. This CDR3 is CASSRTRVTNEKLFF. CDR3 bases: TGTGCCAGCAGCCGAACCAGGGTTACTAATGAAAAACTGTTTTTT.

This clone was detected a few times. This chain joins TRBV20-1 and TRBJ2-5; D call uncertain. There are 11 residues in the CDR3. V shed 6 bases and J shed 7 bases, with 12 bases lying between them. CDR1 is DFQATT and CDR2 is SNEGSKA in the germline V gene (reference sequence). In DNA form, the CDR3 reads TGCAGTGCCCAGGACCCCCGGACCCAGTACTTC. This sequence encodes CSAQDPRTQYF.

The table lists this clone with many counts. V and J are TRBV13 and TRBJ2-7; maybe TRBD2 (6 bases). V gave up 3 bases and J gave up 0 bases, with 15 bases separating them. The CDR3 consists of 16 residues. CDR1 PRHDT and CDR2 FYEKMQ come from the germline V gene (reference sequence). CDR3 residues: CASSLEGGGSSYEQYF. The CDR3 DNA reads as TGTGCCAGCAGCTTGGAGGGAGGAGGGAGCTCCTACGAGCAGTACTTC.

There are a few counts of this clone. This chain connects TRBV7-2 to TRBJ2-3; the D call may be TRBD1 or TRBD2 (5 bases each). The CDR3 extends over 15 amino acids. V lost 3 bases to trimming and J lost 2 bases, with 12 bases between them. Germline V CDR1 and CDR2: SGHTA, FQGNSA. In DNA, the CDR3 is TGTGCCAGCAGCTTGAGGGGCCCAATCACAGATACGCAGTATTTT. Translating it yields CASSLRGPITDTQYF.

The V gene is TRBV4-3, the J gene TRBJ2-3; weak D call: TRBD2 (5 bases). Germline CDR1 reads LGHNA; CDR2 reads YSLEER. V was trimmed by 1 base and J by 15 bases, leaving 17 bases between them. The CDR3 covers 13 residues. For the CDR3, the DNA is TGCGCCAGCAGCCAAGTCTTTGGGAGTCTCCTATATTTT. Protein: CASSQVFGSLLYF.

A few counts support this clone. The chain combines TRBV29-1 with TRBJ2-3, with 8 bases lining up with TRBD1. Germline V gives CDR1 SQVTM, CDR2 ANQGSEA. This CDR3 is 12 amino acids long. The V segment lost 6 bases and the J segment 4 bases; nucleotides outside the gene matches: 3. The CDR3 loop is CSVQGASDTQYF. As DNA, the CDR3 is TGCAGCGTCCAGGGGGCCTCAGATACGCAGTATTTT.

This clone was counted only a few times. The DNA for the CDR3 is TGTGCCAGCAGCAAAGGGGCAGGGCTGAGGGAGCAGTACTTC. It encodes CASSKGAGLREQYF. This rearrangement joins TRBV21-1 to TRBJ2-7; the D call TRBD1 from the table was never checked on the DNA. TRBV21-1 counts as a pseudogene. The CDR3 is made up of 14 amino acids.

The rearrangement joins TRBV6-1 to TRBJ2-1; D gene ambiguous. The V end lost 6 bases, the J end lost 0 bases, and 15 bases lay between the germline ends. The germline V gene encodes CDR1 MNHNS and CDR2 SASEGT. The CDR3 loop spans 16 amino acids. CDR3 in amino acids: CASREQRLSSYNEQFF. CDR3 nucleotide sequence: TGTGCCAGCAGGGAACAAAGACTCAGCTCCTACAATGAGCAGTTCTTC.

This clone was observed a handful of times. The sample holds other DNA sequences that translate to the same CDR3. The chain uses TRBV7-2 and TRBJ2-1; D gene uncertain. The V gene lost 5 bases and the J gene lost 4 bases, with 9 bases spanning the gap. Germline V gene data show CDR1 as SGHTA and CDR2 as FQGNSA. The CDR3 is 13 residues long. CDR3 bases: TGTGCCAGCAGCCCGGGCAGTTACAATGAGCAGTTCTTC. Amino acid sequence: CASSPGSYNEQFF.

The chain couples TRBV15 to TRBJ1-2; 7 nucleotides agree with TRBD1. The CDR3 runs 15 residues. Per germline, CDR1 LNHNV and CDR2 YYDKDF (reference sequence). The junction had 14 bases not matched to a gene; V was cut back by 5 bases and J by 8 bases. For the CDR3, the DNA is TGTGCCACCAGCGGAGGGCTCAGGGGGAGAACGGGCTACACCTTC. This translates into CATSGGLRGRTGYTF.

This clone was seen a handful of times. The chain combines TRBV5-6 with TRBJ2-1; TRBD2 might be the D (5 bases). The CDR3 covers 11 residues. Looked up from germline, CDR1 is SGHDT and CDR2 is YYEEEE. Trimming left V 1 base short and J 10 bases short, with 6 bases between. The CDR3 DNA reads as TGTGCCAGCAGCTTGCGGGGAGAGCAGTTCTTC. It specifies CASSLRGEQFF.

This clone came up once. V usage is TRBV28 and J usage is TRBJ2-3, with TRBD2 matching over 13 bases. CDR1 and CDR2 (germline): MDHEN, SYDVKM. This CDR3 has 18 amino acids. V shed 2 bases, J shed 2 bases, and the junction held 7 bases outside the gene matches. Written as DNA, the CDR3 is TGTGCCAGCAGTTTAAGACTAGCGGGAGGCCGTCTCACAGATACGCAGTATTTT. As protein: CASSLRLAGGRLTDTQYF.

V gene TRBV7-9 combines with J gene TRBJ1-1; a possible D gene is TRBD1 (6 bases). This CDR3 is 16 amino acids long. The germline V gene has CDR1 SEHNR and CDR2 FQNEAQ (reference sequence). Trimming took 5 bases from V and 5 from J, leaving 21 bases between them. CDR3 region: CASSQTTAGAPTEAFF. CDR3 bases: TGTGCCAGCAGCCAAACCACAGCGGGGGCACCGACTGAAGCTTTCTTT.

The chain joins TRBV28 to TRBJ2-7, with 9 bases aligning to TRBD1. CDR3 size: 15 residues. Germline CDR1 reads MDHEN; CDR2 reads SYDVKM. The V and J ends lost 2 bases and 9 bases, in that order; junction bases with no gene match: 11. Here the CDR3 reads CASSLLPGTGKMQYF. The DNA of the CDR3 is TGTGCCAGCAGTTTACTGCCCGGGACAGGGAAGATGCAGTACTTC.

As DNA, the CDR3 is TGTGCCAGCTCACCACCGAACAGGGATCGGTCCACTGAAGCTTTCTTT. Translated, it gives CASSPPNRDRSTEAFF. The V and J genes are TRBV18 and TRBJ1-1, with D possibly being TRBD1 (6 bases). Per germline, CDR1 KGHSH and CDR2 LQKENI. The V gene lost 0 bases and the J gene lost 4 bases, with 15 bases spanning the gap. The length of the CDR3 is 16 residues.

The sample holds one count of this clone. This chain uses TRBV9 with TRBJ2-3, with D unclear. Germline assignment: CDR1 SGDLS and CDR2 YYNGEE. V shed 3 bases and J shed 0 bases, with 8 bases lying between them. This CDR3 is 14 amino acids long. The DNA of the CDR3 is TGTGCCAGCAGCGGGACCCGTAGCACAGATACGCAGTATTTT. It translates to CASSGTRSTDTQYF.

V usage is TRBV19 and J usage is TRBJ1-2; D uncertain. This CDR3 comprises 15 residues. Trimming removed 1 base from V and 4 bases from J, with 13 bases in between. CDR1 LNHDA and CDR2 SQIVND come from the germline V gene (reference sequence). The CDR3 reads CASSIGDTRFYGYTF. CDR3 nucleotides: TGTGCCAGTAGTATAGGTGATACCCGCTTCTATGGCTACACCTTC.

CDR3 nucleotides: TGCGCCAGCAGCTCTAGTAGCACTGACACCGGGGAGCTGTTTTTT. It specifies CASSSSSTDTGELFF. This rearrangement joins TRBV5-1 to TRBJ2-2, with no clear D. This CDR3 comprises 15 residues. V lost 3 bases and J 3 bases, leaving 12 bases between the germline ends. CDR1 is SGHRS, CDR2 YFSETQ, per germline. Complete variable domain (other parts from reference TRBV5-1 and TRBJ2-2): KAGVTQTPRYLIKTRGQQVTLSCSPISGHRSVSWYQQTPGQGLQFLFEYFSETQRNKGNFPGRFSGRQFSNSRSEMNVSTLELGDSALYLCASSSSSTDTGELFFGEGSRLTVL.

The chain recombines TRBV7-2 with TRBJ1-2; D not resolved. This CDR3 has 17 amino acids. V gave up 6 bases and J gave up 0 bases, with 20 bases separating them. Germline V gives CDR1 SGHTA, CDR2 FQGNSA. The CDR3 DNA sequence: TGTGCCAGCAGTCTAAGGTCATCCGGCGAAGCTAACTATGGCTACACCTTC. Translation gives CASSLRSSGEANYGYTF.

This clone was found once. The chain uses TRBV28 and TRBJ2-3, with TRBD2 matching 10 bases. Trimming took 7 bases from V and 5 from J; bases not matched to a gene: 6. The CDR3 runs 14 residues. Germline CDR1 reads MDHEN; CDR2 reads SYDVKM. This chain's CDR3 is CASTSGSSGDTQYF. DNA for the CDR3: TGTGCCAGCACTAGCGGGAGTAGTGGAGATACGCAGTATTTT.

This clone came up a few times. The CDR3 coding sequence is TGTGCCAGCAGCTTAGGACACCAGAACACTGAAGCTTTCTTT. This encodes CASSLGHQNTEAFF. The V gene is TRBV7-9, the J gene TRBJ1-1; D uncertain. Germline V gene sequence: CDR1 SEHNR, CDR2 FQNEAQ (reference sequence). The CDR3 sequence is 14 residues long. V lost 1 base, J lost 1 base, and 7 bases lay in between. Using reference TRBV7-9 and TRBJ1-1 for the parts outside the CDR3, the full variable domain is DTGVSQNPRHKITKRGQNVTFRCDPISEHNRLYWYRQTLGQGPEFLTYFQNEAQLEKSRLLSDRFSAERPKGSFSTLEIQRTEQGDSAMYLCASSLGHQNTEAFFGQGTRLTVV.

This clone was observed a handful of times. The chain is built from TRBV7-9 and TRBJ2-2; D might be TRBD1 (6 bases). V was pared by 1 base and J by 0 bases, with 12 bases between. There are 17 residues in the CDR3. CDR1 and CDR2 (germline): SEHNR, FQNEAQ (reference sequence). This CDR3 is CASSLGRQASNTGELFF. CDR3 nucleotide sequence: TGTGCCAGCAGCTTAGGGCGACAGGCTTCGAACACCGGGGAGCTGTTTTTT.

This clone was observed a few times. The chain couples TRBV21-1 to TRBJ2-3. TRBV21-1 constitutes a pseudogene. The CDR3 is 16 residues long. The CDR3 sequence is CASSKSSPGRTDTQYF. CDR3 nucleotides: TGTGCCAGCAGCAAATCTTCTCCGGGACGCACAGATACGCAGTATTTT.

This clone was counted a few times. This chain joins TRBV5-4 and TRBJ2-7; 9 nucleotides agree with TRBD1. Unmatched junction bases numbered 6, after V lost 3 bases and J lost 2 bases. CDR3 length equals 15 residues. In germline, CDR1 is SGHNT, CDR2 YYREEE (reference sequence). The CDR3 is CASSSDRGSTYEQYF. CDR3 sequence (DNA): TGTGCCAGCAGCTCCGACAGGGGGTCTACCTACGAGCAGTACTTC.